A single sample gave rise to the 26 T cell receptor beta chains below, sequenced in a study of cytomegalovirus exposure and HLA in healthy donors. 13 Jbeta primers and 60 Vbeta primers were used for the PCR. Profiling relied on immunoSEQ multiplex PCR, and the TCRdb table lists in-frame clones only, not all of them. The repertoire holds some 150,000 clones, 65% to 90% seen once, with about 10% in the top ten. The sequenced sample was PBMCs. These TCRs come from a man in his fifties or sixties in good health and CMV-seropositive.

This clone has just one count. V usage is TRBV4-3 and J usage is TRBJ2-5; D remains unclear. TRBJ2-7 explains the end of the DNA better; the J call may be wrong. The CDR3 has 15 residues. Germline V lookup: CDR1 LGHNA, CDR2 YSLEER. CDR3 region: CASSQDSYSSYEQYF. The CDR3 region has the DNA TGCGCCAGCAGCCAAGATAGTTATAGTAGCTACGAGCAGTACTTC.

This chain links TRBV19 with TRBJ2-7; 8 nucleotides align to TRBD1. V dropped 5 bases and J dropped 5; count of bases not matched to a gene: 14. The length of the CDR3 is 16 residues. Germline lookup yields CDR1 LNHDA and CDR2 SQIVND (reference sequence). The CDR3 spells CASSPSPRGRRNEQYF. CDR3 nucleotides: TGTGCCAGTAGTCCTAGCCCCAGGGGGCGGAGAAACGAGCAGTACTTC. The full variable domain, rest sourced from reference TRBV19 and TRBJ2-7, is DGGITQSPKYLFRKEGQNVTLSCEQNLNHDAMYWYRQDPGQGLRLIYYSQIVNDFQKGDIAEGYSVSREKKESFPLTVTSAQKNPTAFYLCASSPSPRGRRNEQYFGPGTRLTVT.

The chain links TRBV5-1 to TRBJ1-4; tentative D call: TRBD1 (6 bases). The length of the CDR3 is 15 residues. V lost 5 bases to trimming and J lost 0 bases, with 11 bases between them. The germline CDR1 and CDR2 sequences are SGHRS and YFSETQ. For the CDR3, the DNA is TGCGCCAGCAGTTACGAGGGGGCAACTAATGAAAAACTGTTTTTT. Its translation: CASSYEGATNEKLFF.

The genes are TRBV5-1 and TRBJ2-2, with 7 nucleotides matching TRBD1. CDR3 length equals 15 residues. Trimming removed 4 bases from V and 5 bases from J; junction bases left unmatched: 8. Per the germline V gene, CDR1 is SGHRS and CDR2 is YFSETQ. The CDR3 region has the DNA TGCGCCAGCAGCCCTACAGGGGTAAATACCGGGGAGCTGTTTTTT. It codes for CASSPTGVNTGELFF. The variable domain in full, with the rest retrieved from reference TRBV5-1 and TRBJ2-2, is KAGVTQTPRYLIKTRGQQVTLSCSPISGHRSVSWYQQTPGQGLQFLFEYFSETQRNKGNFPGRFSGRQFSNSRSEMNVSTLELGDSALYLCASSPTGVNTGELFFGEGSRLTVL.

The rearrangement links TRBV30 to TRBJ2-6; D may be TRBD1 (6 bases). Germline lookup yields CDR1 GTSNPN and CDR2 SVGIG (reference sequence). The CDR3 totals 20 residues. Trimming left V 8 bases short and J 0 bases short, with 29 bases between. The CDR3 region is CALRRILTGSVNSGANVLTF. Here the CDR3 DNA reads TGTGCCCTGAGACGCATCTTGACAGGCTCCGTAAACTCTGGGGCCAACGTCCTGACTTTC.

This chain links TRBV11-2 with TRBJ2-7; 9 bases align to TRBD2. The V and J ends lost 5 bases and 0 bases, in that order; junction bases with no gene match: 5. Germline V gene lookup returns CDR1 SGHAT and CDR2 FQNNGV. The CDR3 length is 15 residues. CDR3 loop: CASSPTSGLSYEQYF. DNA for the CDR3: TGTGCCAGCAGCCCTACTAGCGGGCTCTCCTACGAGCAGTACTTC.

This chain links TRBV5-6 with TRBJ2-2; 7 positions agree with TRBD1. The CDR3 length is 15 residues. The trim removed 0 bases at V and 5 bases at J, leaving 4 bases unmatched. Germline V gene data show CDR1 as SGHDT and CDR2 as YYEEEE. Here the CDR3 reads CASSLAGTDTGELFF. The DNA for the CDR3 is TGTGCCAGCAGCTTGGCTGGGACAGATACCGGGGAGCTGTTTTTT. Based on the CDR3 plus reference TRBV5-6 and TRBJ2-2, the full variable domain is DAGVTQSPTHLIKTRGQQVTLRCSPKSGHDTVSWYQQALGQGPQFIFQYYEEEERQRGNFPDRFSGHQFPNYSSELNVNALLLGDSALYLCASSLAGTDTGELFFGEGSRLTVL.

The rearrangement uses TRBV7-3 and TRBJ2-1; D gene unclear. V was clipped by 1 base and J by 0 bases, with 7 bases between them. The CDR3 contains 15 residues. CDR1 and CDR2 (germline): SGHTA, FQGTGA. This CDR3 is CASSLSGVSYNEQFF. DNA of the CDR3: TGTGCCAGCAGCTTAAGTGGAGTCTCCTACAATGAGCAGTTCTTC.

This clone was seen a few times. The gene calls are TRBV6-4 and TRBJ2-2, with 10 bases aligning to TRBD1. The trim removed 6 bases at V and 7 bases at J, leaving 5 bases unmatched. The CDR3 is 14 residues long. Germline V gene sequence: CDR1 MRHNA, CDR2 SNTAGT. CDR3: CASSPGTGVGELFF. Here the CDR3 DNA reads TGTGCCAGCAGCCCCGGGACAGGGGTCGGGGAGCTGTTTTTT.

The chain carries TRBV7-3 and TRBJ2-7; D remains unclear. The ends were cut back, 5 bases at V and 3 bases at J, with 5 bases in the middle. The CDR3 is made up of 11 amino acids. Germline V gene sequence: CDR1 SGHTA, CDR2 FQGTGA. CDR3 DNA sequence: TGTGCCAGCAGCCTTAGCTACGAGCAGTACTTC. Protein: CASSLSYEQYF.

The CDR3 here is CASSQETSGRAVIYEQYF. In DNA, the CDR3 is TGCGCCAGCAGCCAAGAGACTAGCGGGAGGGCCGTAATATACGAGCAGTACTTC. The V call is TRBV4-1, the J call TRBJ2-7, with 14 bases lining up with TRBD2. Germline V gene data show CDR1 as MGHRA and CDR2 as YSYEKL. The CDR3 covers 18 residues. With V trimmed by 0 bases and J by 4 bases, 8 bases remained unmatched.

The rearrangement links TRBV29-1 to TRBJ1-4, with TRBD1 identical over 7 bases. J lost 7 bases, V lost 3 bases, and 11 bases had no gene match. Per the germline V gene, CDR1 is SQVTM and CDR2 is ANQGSEA. This CDR3 contains 15 residues. The CDR3: CSVDRSGQGGEKLFF. The CDR3 bases are TGCAGCGTTGATAGGTCTGGGCAGGGGGGTGAAAAACTGTTTTTT. Full variable domain (remainder filled in from reference TRBV29-1 and TRBJ1-4): SAVISQKPSRDICQRGTSLTIQCQVDSQVTMMFWYRQQPGQSLTLIATANQGSEATYESGFVIDKFPISRPNLTFSTLTVSNMSPEDSSIYLCSVDRSGQGGEKLFFGSGTQLSVL.

The chain is built from TRBV29-1 and TRBJ2-1, with D perhaps TRBD2 (5 bases). In germline, CDR1 is SQVTM, CDR2 ANQGSEA. The CDR3 sequence is 16 residues long. Trimming stripped 1 base from V and 6 bases from J, with 19 bases between. CDR3 in DNA: TGCAGCGTTGAAGTCTCTCCCGCCTACGAGGGCAATGAGCAGTTCTTC. Amino acids: CSVEVSPAYEGNEQFF.

V gene TRBV29-1 combines with J gene TRBJ2-6; the D is unclear. Trimming cost V 1 base and J 0 bases, with 4 bases left between them. CDR3 size: 14 residues. CDR1 and CDR2 from the germline V gene are SQVTM and ANQGSEA. CDR3 region: CSVEVLSGANVLTF. Here the CDR3 DNA reads TGCAGCGTTGAAGTCCTCTCTGGGGCCAACGTCCTGACTTTC.

This chain's CDR3 is CASSEAYRAKLFF. DNA for the CDR3: TGTGCCAGCAGTGAAGCATACAGGGCGAAACTGTTTTTT. The chain employs TRBV6-1 and TRBJ1-4; D may be TRBD1 (6 bases). The CDR3 sequence is 13 residues long. CDR1 MNHNS and CDR2 SASEGT come from the germline V gene. Trimming took off 0 bases at V and 11 bases at J, with 10 bases between the two ends.

The chain employs TRBV5-4 and TRBJ1-1; a possible D gene is TRBD1 (6 bases). Per germline, CDR1 SGHNT and CDR2 YYREEE (reference sequence). This CDR3 has 17 amino acids. Trimming pared 3 bases from V and 0 bases from J, leaving 18 bases between. CDR3 residues: CASSSYGQRLMNTEAFF. CDR3 nucleotide sequence: TGTGCCAGCAGCTCATACGGACAGCGTCTCATGAACACTGAAGCTTTCTTT.

This clone appeared once. This chain links TRBV7-3 with TRBJ1-3, with D possibly TRBD1 on 6 matching bases. Trimming removed 5 bases at V and 4 bases at J, with 18 bases between. This CDR3 contains 16 residues. CDR1 and CDR2 from the germline V gene are SGHTA and FQGTGA. CDR3 amino acids: CASSLGPGGPGNTIYF. The DNA of the CDR3 is TGTGCCAGCAGCCTGGGTCCTGGGGGCCCAGGAAACACCATATATTTT.

The CDR3 loop is CASSYTTGVVSPLHF. DNA for the CDR3: TGTGCCAGCAGTTACACAACAGGGGTGGTTTCACCCCTCCACTTT. J is TRBJ1-6 and V is TRBV6-5, with 7 positions matching TRBD1. The CDR3 consists of 15 residues. J lost 9 bases, V lost 2 bases, and 7 bases had no gene match. Germline loops: CDR1 MNHEY, CDR2 SVGAGI.

The V and J genes are TRBV11-3 and TRBJ2-5; 11 bases match TRBD1. The CDR3 runs to 16 residues. J lost 4 bases, V lost 3 bases, and 7 bases had no gene match. Per the germline V gene, CDR1 is SGHNT and CDR2 is YENEEA. The CDR3 DNA is TGTGCCAGCAGCTTGAGGACAGGGGGCTTTGGAGAGACCCAGTACTTC. It encodes CASSLRTGGFGETQYF.

By share, this clone ranks as medium-sized. CDR3 sequence reads: CASSQDRTGGQEKLFF. The CDR3 bases are TGCGCCAGCAGCCAAGACCGGACAGGGGGGCAAGAAAAACTGTTTTTT. This rearrangement joins TRBV4-3 to TRBJ1-4; 10 bases are a match to TRBD1. Per germline, CDR1 LGHNA and CDR2 YSLEER. V lost 0 bases and J lost 8; bases outside the gene matches: 6. The length of the CDR3 is 16 residues.

The V call is TRBV18, the J call TRBJ2-3; no definite D call. V lost 4 bases, J lost 6 bases, and 8 bases lay in between. CDR1 and CDR2 from the germline V gene are KGHSH and LQKENI. CDR3 length: 12 residues. DNA of the CDR3: TGTGCCAGCTCACGCGGAGAGGATACGCAGTATTTT. It yields the protein CASSRGEDTQYF.

The chain recombines TRBV6-5 with TRBJ1-4; D is perhaps TRBD1 (5 bases). Trimming removed 2 bases from V and 11 bases from J, with 21 bases in between. CDR3 length: 16 amino acids. CDR1 is MNHEY, CDR2 SVGAGI, per germline. This chain's CDR3 is CASSYNSLGGWSKLFF. Here the CDR3 DNA reads TGTGCCAGCAGTTACAACTCCCTTGGGGGGTGGAGTAAACTGTTTTTT.

V and J are TRBV15 and TRBJ2-1; 7 bases match TRBD1. J gave up 3 bases and V 1 base, and 6 bases lay outside the gene matches. The CDR3 sequence is 16 residues long. Germline CDR1 reads LNHNV; CDR2 reads YYDKDF (reference sequence). CDR3 DNA sequence: TGTGCCACCAGCAGAGGGGGGCAGGGGGTCTACAATGAGCAGTTCTTC. It specifies CATSRGGQGVYNEQFF.

The chain has TRBV4-3 and TRBJ1-1; no clear D gene. Germline values: CDR1 LGHNA, CDR2 YSLEER. The CDR3 totals 15 residues. V was pared by 0 bases and J by 1 base, with 9 bases between. This chain's CDR3 is CASSQDSTPNTEAFF. The CDR3 DNA reads TGCGCCAGCAGCCAAGATAGTACCCCGAACACTGAAGCTTTCTTT.

The chain has TRBV7-2 and TRBJ2-1, with 11 bases aligning to TRBD2. V was clipped by 6 bases and J by 1 base; unmatched bases: 14. From germline, CDR1 is SGHTA and CDR2 FQGNSA. The CDR3 is 19 amino acids. The CDR3 nucleotides are TGTGCCAGCAGTCGAGGGTGGCTAGCGGGAGGAGGTTCCTACAATGAGCAGTTCTTC. As protein: CASSRGWLAGGGSYNEQFF.

This clone was observed once. The chain joins TRBV4-3 to TRBJ2-6, with a weak D call TRBD1 (6 bases). Deletions cut 1 base from V and 2 bases from J, with 12 bases between. Germline CDR1 reads LGHNA; CDR2 reads YSLEER. This CDR3 has 17 amino acids. The CDR3 DNA sequence: TGCGCCAGCAGCCAAGGGTACAGGGAACCTGGGGCCAACGTCCTGACTTTC. It is translated as CASSQGYREPGANVLTF.